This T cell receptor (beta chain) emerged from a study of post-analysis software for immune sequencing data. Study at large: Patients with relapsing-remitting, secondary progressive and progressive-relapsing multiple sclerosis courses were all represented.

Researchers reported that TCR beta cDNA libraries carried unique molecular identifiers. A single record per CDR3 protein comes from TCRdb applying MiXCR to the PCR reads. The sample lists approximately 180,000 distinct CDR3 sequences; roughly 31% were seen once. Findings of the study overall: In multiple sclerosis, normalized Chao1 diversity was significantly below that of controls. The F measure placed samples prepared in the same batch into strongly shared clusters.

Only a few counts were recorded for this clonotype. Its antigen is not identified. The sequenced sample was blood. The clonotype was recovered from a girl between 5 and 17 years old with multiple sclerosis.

The CDR3 coding sequence is TGCAGCGTTGAAGATCCTGAGACTAGCAGTCAAGAGACCCAGTACTTC. Translation gives CSVEDPETSSQETQYF. The gene calls are TRBV29-1 and TRBJ2-5, with 7 nucleotides matching TRBD2. Germline values: CDR1 SQVTM, CDR2 ANQGSEA. Trimming at V came to 0 bases and at J to 2 bases, leaving 9 bases not matched to a gene. The CDR3 is 16 amino acids.